The 24 T cell receptor beta chains reported below all come from one sample, sequenced in a study of graft-versus-host responses after intestinal transplantation. Their recognized antigens are unknown. Clones were sequenced by immunoSEQ multiplex PCR, and TCRdb holds only the in-frame ones, with some missing. In the table there are about 120,000 clones, approximately 95% of which are singletons. Sequenced here: unstimulated CD8+ T cells sorted from spleen or lymph node cells, sampled before intestinal transplant. The receptors derive from a human donor who received an intestinal transplant.

This sequence joins TRBV5-1 and TRBJ2-7, with 8 bases fitting TRBD2. With V trimmed by 4 bases and J by 2 bases, 8 bases remained unmatched. The CDR3 contains 15 residues. Germline CDR1 and CDR2: SGHRS and YFSETQ. CDR3 residues: CASSRALSGAYEQYF. The DNA of the CDR3 is TGCGCCAGCAGCAGAGCCCTTAGCGGGGCCTACGAGCAGTACTTC.

The chain combines TRBV4-3 with TRBJ2-7; the D is unclear. Germline V gene sequence: CDR1 LGHNA, CDR2 YSLEER. This CDR3 contains 16 residues. V was pared by 1 base and J by 1 base, with 14 bases between. DNA of the CDR3: TGCGCCAGCAGCCAAGTGGTGACAACCGATTCCTACGAGCAGTACTTC. Its translation is CASSQVVTTDSYEQYF.

The CDR3 coding sequence is TGTGCCTGGAGTAGGGGGCTTACTGAAGCTTTCTTT. Protein product: CAWSRGLTEAFF. This chain joins TRBV30 and TRBJ1-1; 7 bases line up with TRBD1. Losses at the gene ends were 2 bases for V and 5 bases for J; bases not matched to a gene: 2. The germline V gene has CDR1 GTSNPN and CDR2 SVGIG (reference sequence). The CDR3 is 12 residues long.

A remark on this clone: Other nucleotide sequences from this sample produce the same CDR3. V is TRBV7-9 and J is TRBJ2-1; TRBD1 is a possible D gene (5 bases). The CDR3 has 13 residues. Trimming left V 1 base short and J 7 bases short, with 8 bases between. CDR1 and CDR2 (germline): SEHNR, FQNEAQ (reference sequence). The CDR3 region has the DNA TGTGCCAGCAGCTTAGGGGGCCGAAATGAGCAGTTCTTC. Protein: CASSLGGRNEQFF.

The chain uses TRBV4-2 and TRBJ1-2, with no clear D. V lost 0 bases and J lost 0, with 11 bases in between. The CDR3 sequence is 16 residues long. Germline CDR1 is LGHNA and CDR2 is YNFKEQ. This CDR3 is CASSQEVQQSNYGYTF. The CDR3 nucleotides read TGTGCCAGCAGCCAAGAAGTACAGCAATCTAACTATGGCTACACCTTC.

The chain's CDR3 is CASSQRLTVTTEAFF. In DNA, the CDR3 is TGCGCCAGCAGCCAACGACTAACCGTGACCACTGAAGCTTTCTTT. V is TRBV4-3 and J is TRBJ1-1; D is undetermined. Trimming stripped 2 bases from V and 4 bases from J, with 14 bases between. The germline V gene has CDR1 LGHNA and CDR2 YSLEER. This CDR3 comprises 15 residues.

The chain couples TRBV4-3 to TRBJ2-3, with 8 bases fitting TRBD2. Trimming took 2 bases from V and 3 from J; bases not matched to a gene: 4. Germline CDR1 is LGHNA and CDR2 is YSLEER. This CDR3 region has 15 residues. CDR3 sequence reads: CASSQLAGGTDTQYF. The CDR3 DNA follows: TGCGCCAGCAGCCAACTGGCGGGGGGTACAGATACGCAGTATTTT.

On this clone: The sample carries other DNA sequences with the same CDR3. This rearrangement joins TRBV19 to TRBJ2-3, with unresolved D. Germline V gives CDR1 LNHDA, CDR2 SQIVND (reference sequence). Between the trimmed V and J ends, which lost 1 base and 4 bases, there was a span of 3 bases. This CDR3 has 12 residues. The CDR3 DNA follows: TGTGCCAGTAGTATAGTCGCAGATACGCAGTATTTT. Translated, it gives CASSIVADTQYF.

V gene TRBV19 combines with J gene TRBJ2-3, with 9 bases that match TRBD2. V lost 7 bases and J lost 4; bases outside the gene matches: 9. Germline CDR1 and CDR2: LNHDA and SQIVND (reference sequence). The CDR3 runs 15 residues. CDR3 region: CASTPSGAPADTQYF. CDR3 in DNA: TGTGCCAGTACCCCTAGCGGGGCACCAGCAGATACGCAGTATTTT.

This clone was seen once. J is TRBJ2-7 and V is TRBV9; 8 bases agree with TRBD1. CDR1 and CDR2 (germline): SGDLS, YYNGEE. The CDR3 runs to 14 residues. The ends lost 4 bases at V and 3 bases at J; junction bases unmatched: 6. In nucleotides, the CDR3 is TGTGCCAGCAGCCTCCGGGACAGGTTCTACGAGCAGTACTTC. It translates to CASSLRDRFYEQYF.

The chain couples TRBV7-6 to TRBJ2-5; D may be TRBD2 (6 bases). V lost 3 bases, J lost 7 bases, and 18 bases lay in between. This CDR3 contains 15 residues. Germline assignment: CDR1 SGHVS and CDR2 FNYEAQ. The CDR3 spells CASSLALTSPVTQYF. The CDR3 nucleotides are TGTGCCAGCAGCTTGGCCCTAACTAGCCCAGTGACCCAGTACTTC.

In this sample, this clone turned up once. V gene TRBV2 combines with J gene TRBJ1-4; D unresolved. The CDR3 contains 13 residues. Germline V gene lookup returns CDR1 SNHLY and CDR2 FYNNEI. V lost 6 bases, J lost 0 bases, and 5 bases lay in between. The CDR3 sequence: CASRGATNEKLFF. The CDR3 DNA is TGTGCCAGCAGGGGTGCAACTAATGAAAAACTGTTTTTT.

Comments on this clone: Other DNA sequences in the same sample also yield this CDR3. The chain carries TRBV19 and TRBJ2-1; D not resolved. The CDR3 sequence is 15 residues long. CDR1 is LNHDA and CDR2 is SQIVND in the germline V gene (reference sequence). With 4 bases removed from V and 1 base from J, the gap between germline ends came to 11 bases. The DNA of the CDR3 is TGTGCCAGTAGTACCTACAGTAGTTCCTACAATGAGCAGTTCTTC. It specifies CASSTYSSSYNEQFF.

This clone has only one observation. The chain has TRBV27 and TRBJ2-5; the D gene is possibly TRBD2 (5 bases). The J call may be in error: the DNA end matches TRBJ2-7 better. The CDR3 runs 13 residues. CDR1 MNHEY and CDR2 SMNVEV come from the germline V gene (reference sequence). The CDR3 DNA is TGTGCCAGCAGTTTGAGGGTTTTCTACGAGCAGTACTTC. Translation: CASSLRVFYEQYF.

This chain uses TRBV27 with TRBJ1-1, with D tentatively TRBD1 (5 bases). The CDR3 is 14 residues long. Trimming cost V 6 bases and J 4 bases, with 15 bases left between them. The germline gives CDR1 MNHEY, CDR2 SMNVEV (reference sequence). The CDR3 DNA reads as TGTGCCAGCAGCCGCACGACTGGGGGCACTGAAGCTTTCTTT. Encoded protein: CASSRTTGGTEAFF.

This clone has a single count. The chain has TRBV9 and TRBJ2-1; the match to TRBD2 covers 9 bases. This CDR3 spans 18 amino acids. Germline V gene data show CDR1 as SGDLS and CDR2 as YYNGEE. Trimming took 1 base from V and 5 from J; bases not matched to a gene: 13. The CDR3 DNA follows: TGTGCCAGCAGCGTATCCCCTGTTAGGGCTAGCGGGGACAATGAGCAGTTCTTC. Protein product: CASSVSPVRASGDNEQFF.

This chain joins TRBV30 and TRBJ2-5, with 8 bases matching TRBD2. CDR1 is GTSNPN, CDR2 SVGIG, per germline (reference sequence). CDR3 length equals 13 residues. J was trimmed by 5 bases and V by 5 bases; bases with no gene match: 7. CDR3 loop: CAWGTRGTETQYF. Here the CDR3 DNA reads TGTGCCTGGGGGACTAGGGGGACGGAGACCCAGTACTTC.

This sequence joins TRBV27 and TRBJ2-1; D remains unclear. Trimming took 6 bases from V and 0 from J, leaving 24 bases between them. There are 19 residues in the CDR3. Germline V gives CDR1 MNHEY, CDR2 SMNVEV (reference sequence). This CDR3 is CASSPTPRPAQSSYNEQFF. Written as DNA, the CDR3 is TGTGCCAGCAGCCCCACCCCTCGGCCAGCCCAAAGCTCCTACAATGAGCAGTTCTTC.

This chain joins TRBV6-5 and TRBJ1-4; possible D gene TRBD1, 5 bases. V gave up 0 bases and J gave up 6 bases, with 11 bases separating them. The CDR3 is 15 residues long. Looked up from germline, CDR1 is MNHEY and CDR2 is SVGAGI. The CDR3 loop is CASSYSEGTDEKLFF. The CDR3 DNA reads TGTGCCAGCAGTTACTCGGAGGGGACGGATGAAAAACTGTTTTTT.

The chain uses TRBV28 and TRBJ2-3; TRBD2 might be the D (6 bases). This CDR3 contains 14 residues. Trimming stripped 5 bases from V and 2 bases from J, with 11 bases between. The germline CDR1 and CDR2 sequences are MDHEN and SYDVKM. The CDR3 protein is CASSIGLSTDTQYF. CDR3 DNA sequence: TGTGCCAGCAGTATCGGACTATCCACAGATACGCAGTATTTT.

V gene TRBV27 combines with J gene TRBJ1-2, with D tentatively TRBD1 (5 bases). Germline V CDR1 and CDR2: MNHEY, SMNVEV (reference sequence). Trimming took off 5 bases at V and 2 bases at J, with 15 bases between the two ends. The CDR3 extends over 15 amino acids. The CDR3 sequence: CASSPSGQLNYGYTF. The CDR3 DNA reads as TGTGCCAGCAGTCCTTCGGGGCAGCTAAACTATGGCTACACCTTC.

V is TRBV28 and J is TRBJ2-7; 8 bases are a match to TRBD1. The CDR3 is made up of 13 amino acids. Germline V gene lookup returns CDR1 MDHEN and CDR2 SYDVKM. V lost 6 bases, J lost 7 bases, and 8 bases stayed unmatched. CDR3 DNA sequence: TGTGCCAGCAGCCCAACCGGGACAGGTGAGCAGTACTTC. Its protein product is CASSPTGTGEQYF.

In this sample, this clone turned up once. The chain couples TRBV7-3 to TRBJ2-1, with a weak D call TRBD2 (6 bases). The CDR3 has 18 amino acids. Per germline, CDR1 SGHTA and CDR2 FQGTGA. The germline V and J ends were trimmed by 1 base and 5 bases, with 21 bases remaining between them. This chain's CDR3 is CASSLKGRGALGDNEQFF. CDR3 sequence (DNA): TGTGCCAGCAGCTTAAAGGGGCGCGGGGCTCTAGGGGACAATGAGCAGTTCTTC.

The chain recombines TRBV19 with TRBJ1-1; D not certain. The CDR3 length is 14 residues. Germline V gene sequence: CDR1 LNHDA, CDR2 SQIVND (reference sequence). V lost 1 base and J lost 4, with 10 bases in between. In DNA form, the CDR3 reads TGTGCCAGTAGTATAGGGGTGGTGCGCACTGAAGCTTTCTTT. It encodes CASSIGVVRTEAFF. The full variable domain, rest sourced from reference TRBV19 and TRBJ1-1, is DGGITQSPKYLFRKEGQNVTLSCEQNLNHDAMYWYRQDPGQGLRLIYYSQIVNDFQKGDIAEGYSVSREKKESFPLTVTSAQKNPTAFYLCASSIGVVRTEAFFGQGTRLTVV.